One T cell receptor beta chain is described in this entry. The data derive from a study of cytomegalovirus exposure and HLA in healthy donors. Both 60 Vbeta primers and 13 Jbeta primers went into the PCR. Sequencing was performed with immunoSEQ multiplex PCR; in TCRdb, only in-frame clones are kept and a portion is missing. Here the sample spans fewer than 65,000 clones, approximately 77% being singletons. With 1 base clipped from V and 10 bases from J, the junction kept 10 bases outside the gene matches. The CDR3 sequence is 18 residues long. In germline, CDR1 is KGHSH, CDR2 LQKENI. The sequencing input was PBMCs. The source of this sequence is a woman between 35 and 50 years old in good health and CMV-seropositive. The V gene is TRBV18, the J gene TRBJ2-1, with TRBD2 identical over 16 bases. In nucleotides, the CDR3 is TGTGCCAGCTCACCACAGGGGACTAGCGGGGGGGCCGTAAGCGAGCAGTTCTTC. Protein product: CASSPQGTSGGAVSEQFF.